This T cell receptor beta chain derives from a study of blood T cell repertoires in COVID-19. Original processing notes: Reference gene primer amplification gave estimated nucleated cell counts. This table comes from immunoSEQ multiplex PCR, and its TCRdb copy is limited to in-frame clones, with some not included. V and J calls and clone size are given by that table; D and trimming were obtained from the DNA. Of 200,000 to 250,000 clones in the sample, 70% to 90% were seen once. The CDR3 is 13 residues long. Trimming took off 4 bases at V and 7 bases at J, with 13 bases between the two ends. The germline V gene has CDR1 MDHEN and CDR2 SYDVKM.

The sequenced sample was PBMCs or T cells enriched from blood (not recorded which). J is TRBJ1-2 and V is TRBV28; D unclear. This receptor was taken from a man aged 30 to 39 who had recovered from COVID-19. As DNA, the CDR3 is TGTGCCAGCAGTTCGCCCATGCGCGTTGGCTACACCTTC. This encodes CASSSPMRVGYTF.